These T cell receptor beta chains were read from a single sample in a study of shared clonotypes between healthy human individuals. Only in-frame clones appear in the TCRdb table, and some are missing; sequencing was by immunoSEQ multiplex PCR. The repertoire includes about 1.5 million clones, approximately 98% of them detected once, and about 0.45% sits in the top ten. Source material: naive CD4+ T cells sorted from blood. All receptors come from a man in his thirties or forties in good health. The CDR3 runs from the conserved cysteine through the conserved F or W. D genes are given only for firm matches.

J gene: TRBJ1-3; V gene: TRBV7-8; D gene: -; CDR3 protein: CASSLAGRNLRNTIYF; CDR3 DNA: TGTGCCAGCAGCTTAGCGGGGCGGAATCTGCGAAACACCATATATTTT
J gene: TRBJ1-5; V gene: TRBV6-6; D gene: -; CDR3 protein: CASSLGDFQHF; CDR3 DNA: TGTGCCAGCAGTTTGGGTGATTTCCAGCATTTT
J gene: TRBJ2-2; V gene: TRBV7-9; D gene: -; CDR3 protein: CASSPFGGELFF; CDR3 DNA: TGTGCCAGCAGCCCTTTTGGCGGGGAGCTGTTTTTT
J gene: TRBJ2-7; V gene: TRBV6-4; D gene: -; CDR3 protein: CASSDSKSGGKLYF; CDR3 DNA: TGTGCCAGCAGTGACTCGAAGTCTGGCGGGAAGCTGTACTTC
J gene: TRBJ1-5; V gene: TRBV28; D gene: -; CDR3 protein: CASRALHSNQPQHF; CDR3 DNA: TGTGCCAGCCGAGCGCTTCATAGCAATCAGCCCCAGCATTTT
J gene: TRBJ2-1; V gene: TRBV28; D gene: TRBD2; CDR3 protein: CASWTSGSGFSGNEQFF; CDR3 DNA: TGTGCCAGCTGGACTAGCGGGAGCGGGTTCTCGGGCAATGAGCAGTTCTTC
J gene: TRBJ2-3; V gene: TRBV25-1; D gene: -; CDR3 protein: CASRLADTQYF; CDR3 DNA: TGTGCCAGCAGGCTGGCGGATACGCAGTATTTT
J gene: TRBJ2-1; V gene: TRBV7-9; D gene: -; CDR3 protein: CASSLGADRPKYYNEQFF; CDR3 DNA: TGTGCCAGCAGCTTAGGGGCTGACAGGCCTAAATACTACAATGAGCAGTTCTTC
J gene: TRBJ2-5; V gene: TRBV18; D gene: -; CDR3 protein: CASSPTGLQETQYF; CDR3 DNA: TGTGCCAGCTCACCTACAGGGTTGCAGGAGACCCAGTACTTC
J gene: TRBJ2-7; V gene: TRBV18; D gene: -; CDR3 protein: CASSPSLEGREQYF; CDR3 DNA: TGTGCCAGCTCACCATCATTAGAGGGGCGAGAGCAGTACTTC
J gene: TRBJ1-2; V gene: TRBV27; D gene: TRBD1; CDR3 protein: CASRTSGTGPYTF; CDR3 DNA: TGTGCCAGCAGGACGTCTGGGACAGGGCCTTACACCTTC
J gene: TRBJ2-1; V gene: TRBV9; D gene: TRBD1; CDR3 protein: CASSGGGTGIYNEQFF; CDR3 DNA: TGTGCCAGCAGCGGGGGCGGGACAGGTATATACAATGAGCAGTTCTTC
J gene: TRBJ1-2; V gene: TRBV28; D gene: -; CDR3 protein: CASVEGYGYTF; CDR3 DNA: TGTGCCAGCGTAGAGGGCTATGGCTACACCTTC
J gene: TRBJ2-1; V gene: TRBV7-9; D gene: TRBD1; CDR3 protein: CASSLRQGTEQFF; CDR3 DNA: TGTGCCAGCAGCTTAAGACAGGGCACTGAGCAGTTCTTC
J gene: TRBJ2-1; V gene: TRBV5-1; D gene: -; CDR3 protein: CASSLLAQTYNEQFF; CDR3 DNA: TGCGCCAGCAGTTTACTCGCCCAAACGTACAATGAGCAGTTCTTC
J gene: TRBJ2-5; V gene: TRBV5-1; D gene: TRBD2; CDR3 protein: CASSLALLAGVETQYF; CDR3 DNA: TGCGCCAGCAGCTTGGCCTTACTAGCGGGAGTAGAGACCCAGTACTTC
J gene: TRBJ2-7; V gene: TRBV18; D gene: TRBD2; CDR3 protein: CASSPASGRDSSYEQYF; CDR3 DNA: TGTGCCAGCTCACCAGCTAGCGGGAGGGATAGCTCCTACGAGCAGTACTTC
J gene: TRBJ2-1; V gene: TRBV2; D gene: TRBD2; CDR3 protein: CASMGERGSQEQFF; CDR3 DNA: TGTGCCAGCATGGGTGAGCGGGGGTCCCAAGAGCAGTTCTTC
J gene: TRBJ2-7; V gene: TRBV5-1; D gene: -; CDR3 protein: CASSPWDRHYEQYF; CDR3 DNA: TGCGCCAGCAGCCCGTGGGACCGTCACTACGAGCAGTACTTC
J gene: TRBJ2-6; V gene: TRBV7-3; D gene: -; CDR3 protein: CASSRGGFGANVLTF; CDR3 DNA: TGTGCCAGCAGCCGGGGCGGCTTCGGGGCCAACGTCCTGACTTTC
J gene: TRBJ2-7; V gene: TRBV7-9; D gene: -; CDR3 protein: CASSLLTGSFNEQYF; CDR3 DNA: TGTGCCAGCAGCCTTTTAACGGGGAGCTTTAACGAGCAGTACTTC
J gene: TRBJ1-1; V gene: TRBV6-5; D gene: -; CDR3 protein: CASSYLSDGGEAFF; CDR3 DNA: TGTGCCAGCAGTTACCTATCGGATGGCGGTGAAGCTTTCTTT
J gene: TRBJ2-1; V gene: TRBV12-5; D gene: TRBD2; CDR3 protein: CASGLVIAGQSYNEQFF; CDR3 DNA: TGTGCTAGTGGTTTGGTTATAGCGGGACAATCCTACAATGAGCAGTTCTTC
J gene: TRBJ2-1; V gene: TRBV27; D gene: -; CDR3 protein: CASSYRRDNEQFF; CDR3 DNA: TGTGCCAGCAGTTATAGAAGAGACAATGAGCAGTTCTTC
J gene: TRBJ2-1; V gene: TRBV11-2; D gene: -; CDR3 protein: CASSLESPTAPNNEQFF; CDR3 DNA: TGTGCCAGCAGCTTAGAAAGTCCCACAGCCCCCAACAATGAGCAGTTCTTC
J gene: TRBJ1-3; V gene: TRBV19; D gene: -; CDR3 protein: CASSDGGGFSSGNTIYF; CDR3 DNA: TGTGCCAGTAGCGACGGCGGGGGGTTTAGCTCTGGAAACACCATATATTTT
J gene: TRBJ1-2; V gene: TRBV28; D gene: -; CDR3 protein: CASSFSAYGYTF; CDR3 DNA: TGTGCCAGCAGTTTTTCAGCCTATGGCTACACCTTC
J gene: TRBJ1-4; V gene: TRBV6-5; D gene: TRBD1; CDR3 protein: CASSLGGTGYEKLFF; CDR3 DNA: TGTGCCAGCAGCCTGGGCGGGACAGGCTATGAAAAACTGTTTTTT
J gene: TRBJ2-3; V gene: TRBV19; D gene: TRBD2; CDR3 protein: CASTSGRATDTQYF; CDR3 DNA: TGTGCCAGTACCAGCGGGAGGGCCACAGATACGCAGTATTTT
J gene: TRBJ2-1; V gene: TRBV18; D gene: TRBD2; CDR3 protein: CASSSGMTSGRKGDEQFF; CDR3 DNA: TGTGCCAGCAGTTCGGGGATGACTAGCGGGAGGAAAGGTGATGAGCAGTTCTTC
J gene: TRBJ1-3; V gene: TRBV9; D gene: -; CDR3 protein: CASSAGPTPSGNTIYF; CDR3 DNA: TGTGCCAGCAGCGCGGGACCTACCCCCTCTGGAAACACCATATATTTT
J gene: TRBJ2-7; V gene: TRBV28; D gene: -; CDR3 protein: CASRMFRGTYEQYF; CDR3 DNA: TGTGCCAGCAGAATGTTCAGGGGAACCTACGAGCAGTACTTC
J gene: TRBJ2-7; V gene: TRBV2; D gene: -; CDR3 protein: CASASDHSYEQYF; CDR3 DNA: TGTGCCAGCGCTTCGGATCACTCCTACGAGCAGTACTTC
J gene: TRBJ2-3; V gene: TRBV5-4; D gene: TRBD2; CDR3 protein: CASSSPGLRDTDTQYF; CDR3 DNA: TGTGCCAGCAGCAGCCCGGGACTAAGGGACACAGATACGCAGTATTTT